This entry is about one T cell receptor beta chain. Its specificity is not known. This CDR3 spans 14 amino acids. V lost 5 bases and J 2 bases, leaving 13 bases between the germline ends. The V gene's germline CDR1 is SGHRS and CDR2 YFSETQ. The data are from a study of shared clonotypes between healthy human individuals. Findings of the study overall: Exclusively blood specimens were collected; tissue repertoires likely differ. Sharing across four donors was highest in naive CD4 (around 5%) and lowest in memory CD8 (0.4%). With few donors, the genetic and exposure-history diversity represented was limited.

HIV-negative, healthy adults without recent acute infections or vaccinations were the donors. The repertoire was sequenced with immunoSEQ multiplex PCR; TCRdb's copy has only in-frame clones and lacks some. The sample lists about 2.5 million clones, roughly 92% occurring once. The source is a man younger than 35 in good health. Some clones in this sample may be carry-over from other donors' samples. The sequencing sample was made of naive CD4+ T cells from PBMCs. Subset meaning: CD45RA+ positively selected. The chain joins TRBV5-1 to TRBJ2-5; D might be TRBD2 (6 bases). This CDR3 reads CASRVGGNQETQYF. DNA for the CDR3: TGCGCCAGCAGAGTTGGGGGGAATCAAGAGACCCAGTACTTC.